The source of this TCR beta chain is a study of identical twins. The CDR3 contains 11 residues. Trimming cost V 7 bases and J 11 bases; bases outside gene matches: 6. Template switching introduced a universal primer site, and the cDNA bore unique molecular identifiers. One entry per CDR3 protein, called by TCRdb with MiXCR from the 5' RACE reads. Here the sample spans 640,000 or so distinct CDR3 sequences, less than 7% being singletons. Whole-study findings and limits: The more abundant beta clonotypes in cord blood had fewer insertions, and memory repertoires did not show this. Weaker excess twin sharing was observed in beta out-of-frame sequences.

As concerns this clonotype: The antigen is unknown.

The receptor comes from a man between 18 and 29 years old in good health. The chain has TRBV12-3 or TRBV12-4 and TRBJ1-1; 8 bases map to TRBD1. Material: naive T cells sorted from blood. The CDR3 bases are TGTGCCAGCACCACCGGACAGGGTGCTTTCTTT. It encodes CASTTGQGAFF.